The rows below give T cell receptor beta chains drawn from one sample of a study of tumor and adjacent non-tumor tissue in lung cancer. Using its own MiXCR run on the multiplex PCR reads, TCRdb lists one record per CDR3 protein. The repertoire holds about 77,000 distinct CDR3 sequences, with 76% as singletons. Sequencing was carried out using distant non-tumor lung tissue. These receptors came from a man between 65 and 85 years old with non-small cell lung cancer. Both conserved end residues are part of each CDR3. Each record gives: V gene, J gene, clone size, CDR3 protein. Rows give clone size only sometimes, using once, few, many, or a class for an expanded clone.

>TRBV6-2/TRBV6-3|TRBJ2-2|NA
CASRCGTSAGERFF
>TRBV12-3/TRBV12-4|TRBJ1-5|once
CANSLWTGGNQPQNF
>TRBV5-6|TRBJ2-7|once
CASSLITREKYF
>TRBV12-3/TRBV12-4|TRBJ2-2|NA
CATSHQHGNAGELFF
>TRBV12-3/TRBV12-4|TRBJ2-2|NA
CATSFPLGDANTGELFF
>TRBV11-3|TRBJ2-2|NA
CASNRLLARNIGELSF
>TRBV11-2|TRBJ1-2|NA
CASSLSRGIAYGYTF
>TRBV5-4|TRBJ2-2|NA
CASSPPGQGLNTGELFF
>TRBV11-2|TRBJ2-2|NA
CARSLLGSGVVGELFF
>TRBV5-6|TRBJ2-7|NA
CASSSVVRDRKYEQYF
>TRBV7-8|TRBJ1-2|NA
CASTLEYGTYGYTF
>TRBV11-3|TRBJ1-1|NA
CANSSRVGTYTEAFF
>TRBV11-3|TRBJ2-1|NA
CASSSDPSYNEQLF
>TRBV11-1|TRBJ2-7|NA
CASSLTSGKAYERFF
>TRBV11-3|TRBJ1-1|NA
CATKFPDRILNTEAFF
>TRBV11-2|TRBJ2-1|NA
CASSSRLTGIFNEQFF
>TRBV6-5|TRBJ2-1|NA
CVSSHVRDRYTEQFF
>TRBV6-5|TRBJ2-3|NA
CASSFGGSADTQYF
>TRBV20-1|TRBJ1-6|NA
CSARSVTGYNNSPLHF
>TRBV28|TRBJ1-1|many
CASSLPTGGFYAEAFF
>TRBV18|TRBJ1-1|NA
CASSPLPGKTEAFF
>TRBV29-1|TRBJ1-1|NA
CSVGRCDTEAFF
>TRBV4-1|TRBJ1-5|NA
CASGVGGSQSQHF
>TRBV6-2/TRBV6-3|TRBJ2-7|NA
CASSTRTGGYYEQYF
>TRBV11-2|TRBJ1-1|NA
CASNLGTSHKPFF
>TRBV11-3|TRBJ1-1|NA
CAFTRTGAFTESFF
>TRBV30|TRBJ1-1|NA
CAWSLPQGRNIEAFF
>TRBV12-3/TRBV12-4|TRBJ2-2|NA
CANSFLQGGTRELFF
>TRBV6-6|TRBJ2-3|few
CASSYSFADTQYF
>TRBV4-1|TRBJ1-1|NA
CASSCGQGGNIEAFF
>TRBV25-1|TRBJ1-4|NA
CSSSETGPRYGKLFF
>TRBV4-3|TRBJ2-3|NA
CTSSHLAGETGTQYF
>TRBV4-1|TRBJ2-3|NA
CASNQGRITDTQFF
>TRBV29-1|TRBJ2-1|NA
CSVELWSSYHEHFF
>TRBV12-3/TRBV12-4|TRBJ1-3|NA
CASSRPGIGIGSGNTIYF
>TRBV6-6|TRBJ1-5|NA
CTSSQDRVTHF
>TRBV29-1|TRBJ2-1|NA
CSAAEGRNEQFF
>TRBV11-1|TRBJ2-1|NA
CASTSGVGNEQFF
>TRBV6-6|TRBJ1-1|NA
CASRPTGYNEAFF
>TRBV5-1|TRBJ2-3|NA
CASSLASGNTDTQYF
>TRBV5-1|TRBJ2-5|NA
CASSMEGLAGNPRETQYF
>TRBV4-3|TRBJ2-7|NA
CATRQEMGLAGPDGSYEQYF
>TRBV18|TRBJ2-7|few
CASSPPTQDEQYF
>TRBV6-2/TRBV6-3|TRBJ2-2|NA
CDSSSSDGQDTGELFF
>TRBV2|TRBJ2-5|NA
CASSVGQGGRETQYF
>TRBV5-4|TRBJ2-2|NA
CASSILRLVTWELLF
>TRBV5-4|TRBJ2-3|NA
CASSPTGFLTDTHYF
>TRBV29-1|TRBJ1-1|NA
CSVWGDRGLKNGVFF
>TRBV6-5|TRBJ2-2|once
CASIWGSGELFF
>TRBV10-3|TRBJ2-7|NA
CAICDAGNPYEQYF